This T cell receptor beta chain was sequenced during a study of T cell repertoires in cytomegalovirus infection. This clonotype was counted a few times. As yet, its antigen is unknown. TCRdb re-called the reads with MiXCR, one entry per CDR3 protein. The repertoire includes approximately 1,000,000 distinct CDR3 sequences, approximately 31% of them detected once, and more than 13% sits in the top ten. The CDR3 extends over 13 amino acids. Trimming shortened V by 1 base and J by 4 bases, and 7 bases separated the two germline ends. The germline gives CDR1 SGHVS, CDR2 FQNEAQ. The rearrangement uses TRBV7-8 and TRBJ1-2, with D unclear. Sequences were derived from cultured CD8+ T cells from PBMCs, sampled from culture after CMV antigen stimulation. The TCR sequence derives from a human donor in good health (CMV status not recorded). Some clones in this sample may be carry-over from other donors' samples. The CDR3 nucleotides read TGTGCCAGCAGCTTAGGATTTGGCTATGGCTACACCTTC. This translates into CASSLGFGYGYTF.